A single sample is the source of the 10 T cell receptor beta chains below, sequenced in a study of Graves' ophthalmopathy and Graves' hyperthyroidism. For repertoire sequencing, the TCR beta CDR3 regions were amplified from RNA transcripts. The first round was an RT-PCR with HTBI primers, and the second round was a multiplex PCR. TCRdb itself ran the multiplex PCR reads through MiXCR, one entry per CDR3 protein. This sample has approximately 500,000 distinct CDR3 sequences, with roughly an eighth found just once. Sequenced sample: blood. The receptors were gathered from a woman under 40 with Graves' ophthalmopathy.

The rearrangement uses TRBV6-1 and TRBJ1-1; 8 nucleotides align to TRBD1. Germline V gene lookup returns CDR1 MNHNS and CDR2 SASEGT. The J segment lost 5 bases and the V segment lost 7 bases, leaving 9 bases of the junction unmatched. This CDR3 is 14 amino acids long. CDR3 nucleotides: TGTGCCAGCAAGGACAGGGTGCCATATACTGAAGCTTTCTTT. Its translation: CASKDRVPYTEAFF.

This clonotype showed up just a few times. This chain uses TRBV12-3 or TRBV12-4 with TRBJ2-2; perhaps TRBD2 as D (6 bases). The CDR3 consists of 15 residues. V was shortened by 6 bases and J by 2 bases, with 13 bases between the two germline ends. The CDR3 DNA reads TGTGCCAGCAGCCCCTGGGGGGTAAACACCGGGGAGCTGTTTTTT. Protein sequence: CASSPWGVNTGELFF.

There are a few counts of this clonotype. The rearrangement links TRBV5-1 to TRBJ2-5, with D hard to call. CDR3 length: 13 residues. Germline-derived CDR1 and CDR2 are SGHRS and YFSETQ. V was shortened by 4 bases and J by 1 base, with 8 bases between the two germline ends. The CDR3 here is CASSRESQETQYF. The CDR3 nucleotides read TGCGCCAGCAGCCGAGAATCCCAAGAGACCCAGTACTTC. Complete variable domain (other parts from reference TRBV5-1 and TRBJ2-5): KAGVTQTPRYLIKTRGQQVTLSCSPISGHRSVSWYQQTPGQGLQFLFEYFSETQRNKGNFPGRFSGRQFSNSRSEMNVSTLELGDSALYLCASSRESQETQYFGPGTRLLVL.

In this sample, this clonotype turned up many times. This chain connects TRBV7-8 to TRBJ2-7, with D possibly TRBD2 on 5 matching bases. The V gene's germline CDR1 is SGHVS and CDR2 FQNEAQ. V lost 1 base and J lost 4, with 17 bases in between. CDR3 size: 16 residues. This chain's CDR3 is CASSLVRKGGNYEQYF. In nucleotides, the CDR3 is TGTGCCAGCAGCTTAGTAAGAAAAGGAGGCAATTACGAGCAGTACTTC.

This clonotype was seen ten or more times. This chain joins TRBV5-1 and TRBJ2-5; D gene uncertain. The V and J ends lost 5 bases and 7 bases respectively, with 15 bases between them. Germline loops: CDR1 SGHRS, CDR2 YFSETQ. The CDR3 has 13 amino acids. CDR3: CASRDGSRPTQYF. DNA for the CDR3: TGCGCCAGCAGGGATGGATCAAGGCCGACCCAGTACTTC.

This clonotype appeared many times. The V call is TRBV28, the J call TRBJ2-3; tentatively, D is TRBD2 (6 bases). The CDR3 totals 15 residues. With 6 bases removed from V and 3 bases from J, the gap between germline ends came to 16 bases. CDR1 and CDR2 from the germline V gene are MDHEN and SYDVKM. The CDR3 DNA is TGTGCCAGCAGCCCCCGGGACTCGGTTACAGATACGCAGTATTTT. Translation: CASSPRDSVTDTQYF.

This clonotype was counted only a few times. The V call is TRBV12-3 or TRBV12-4, the J call TRBJ1-2; 7 nucleotides line up with TRBD1. Trimming cost V 6 bases and J 3 bases; bases outside gene matches: 7. The CDR3 has 14 residues. The CDR3 sequence: CASRETGLDYGYTF. In DNA, the CDR3 is TGTGCCAGCAGGGAGACAGGGCTTGACTATGGCTACACCTTC.

Many counts were recorded for this clonotype. The rearrangement links TRBV4-1 to TRBJ1-5, with 7 nucleotides matching TRBD1. J was trimmed by 4 bases and V by 0 bases; bases with no gene match: 3. The CDR3 length is 15 residues. Germline lookup yields CDR1 MGHRA and CDR2 YSYEKL. CDR3 sequence reads: CASSQEGTENQPQHF. The CDR3 DNA sequence: TGCGCCAGCAGCCAAGAGGGGACAGAAAATCAGCCCCAGCATTTT.

On this clonotype itself: A much more abundant neighbour one base away suggests this may be a read error. The rearrangement links TRBV5-1 to TRBJ1-1, with unresolved D. Germline lookup yields CDR1 SGHRS and CDR2 YFSETQ. V gave up 4 bases and J gave up 6 bases, with 13 bases separating them. The CDR3 runs to 13 residues. The CDR3 protein is CASSPSLGSEAFF. For the CDR3, the DNA is TGCGCCAGCAGCCCCAGCCTGGGATCTGAAGCTTTCTTT.

V usage is TRBV12-3 or TRBV12-4 and J usage is TRBJ1-6, with D possibly being TRBD1 (6 bases). This CDR3 is built from 14 residues. The V end was cut by 6 bases, the J end by 10 bases, with 16 bases between. The CDR3 DNA sequence: TGTGCCAGCAGGCAACAGGGCAGCTACTCACCCCTCCACTTT. Translation gives CASRQQGSYSPLHF.